Here is one T cell receptor beta chain with its context. Its antigen remains unidentified. This entry is derived from a study of blood T cells in healthy people across ages. Study conclusions and caveats: Older age coincided with a roughly linear decline in TCR beta diversity per million T cells.

A second PCR of roughly 7 to 11 cycles used a sample-barcoded 5' primer and a J-beta primer mix. TCRdb re-called the 5' RACE reads through MiXCR, storing one row per CDR3 protein. This sample has hundreds of thousands of distinct CDR3 sequences, with approximately 60% found just once. What was sequenced was blood. The source of this sequence is a middle-aged man in good health.

The CDR3 DNA sequence: TGTGCCAGCAGTTTCTACAAGGCCCACAATGAGCAGTTCTTC. Its translation is CASSFYKAHNEQFF. The rearrangement links TRBV28 to TRBJ2-1; unclear D gene. V lost 3 bases to trimming and J lost 5 bases, with 11 bases between them. Germline V gene lookup returns CDR1 MDHEN and CDR2 SYDVKM. The CDR3 loop spans 14 amino acids.